The entry below describes one TCR beta chain. In the authors' methods: Reference gene primer amplification gave estimated nucleated cell counts. Produced via immunoSEQ multiplex PCR; TCRdb's table is partial and in-frame only. The V and J calls and clone size are taken from that table; D and trimming were inferred from the DNA. The sample has about 310,000 clones; about 91% are singletons. The data stem from a study of blood T cell repertoires in COVID-19. Looking at the study overall: COVID-19 samples, acute and convalescent, were from the United States, Italy and Spain.

Germline CDR1 and CDR2: LGHNA and YNFKEQ. The CDR3 is 12 residues long. V was shortened by 4 bases and J by 4 bases, with 7 bases between the two germline ends. The receptor comes from a woman aged 18-30 years who had recovered from COVID-19. Material for sequencing was PBMCs or T cells enriched from blood (not recorded which). The chain has TRBV4-2 and TRBJ1-2, with D unclear. The CDR3 protein is CASSPESYGYTF. The CDR3 nucleotides read TGTGCCAGCAGCCCAGAGAGCTATGGCTACACCTTC.